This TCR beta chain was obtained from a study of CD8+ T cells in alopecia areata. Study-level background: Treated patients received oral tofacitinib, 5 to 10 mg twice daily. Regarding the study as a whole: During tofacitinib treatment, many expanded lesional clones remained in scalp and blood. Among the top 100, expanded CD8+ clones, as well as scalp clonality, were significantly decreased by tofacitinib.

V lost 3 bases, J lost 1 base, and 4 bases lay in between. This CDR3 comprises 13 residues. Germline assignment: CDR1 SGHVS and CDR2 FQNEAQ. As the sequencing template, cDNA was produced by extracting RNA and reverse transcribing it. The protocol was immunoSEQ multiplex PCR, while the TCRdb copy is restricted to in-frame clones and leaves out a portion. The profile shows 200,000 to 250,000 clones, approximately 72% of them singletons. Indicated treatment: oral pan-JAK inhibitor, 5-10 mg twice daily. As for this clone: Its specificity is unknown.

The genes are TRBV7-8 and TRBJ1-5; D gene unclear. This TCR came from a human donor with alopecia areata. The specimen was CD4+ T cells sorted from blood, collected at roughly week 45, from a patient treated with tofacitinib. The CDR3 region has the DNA TGTGCCAGCAGCTTTGGAAGCAATCAGCCCCAGCATTTT. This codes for CASSFGSNQPQHF.